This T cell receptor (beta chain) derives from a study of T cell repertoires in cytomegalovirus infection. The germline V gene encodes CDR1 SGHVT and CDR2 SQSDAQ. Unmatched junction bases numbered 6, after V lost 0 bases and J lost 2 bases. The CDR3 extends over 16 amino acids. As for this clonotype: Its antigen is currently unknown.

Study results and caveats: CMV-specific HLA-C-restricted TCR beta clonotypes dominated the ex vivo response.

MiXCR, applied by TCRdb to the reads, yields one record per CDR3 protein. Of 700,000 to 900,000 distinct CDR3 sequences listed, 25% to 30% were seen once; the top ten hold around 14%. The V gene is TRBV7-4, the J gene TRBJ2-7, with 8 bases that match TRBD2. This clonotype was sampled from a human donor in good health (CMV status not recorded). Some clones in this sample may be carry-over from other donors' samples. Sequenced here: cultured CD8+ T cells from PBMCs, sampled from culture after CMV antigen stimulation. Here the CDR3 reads CASSLAGVAGPYEQYF. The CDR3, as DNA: TGTGCCAGCAGCTTAGCGGGGGTAGCGGGGCCCTACGAGCAGTACTTC. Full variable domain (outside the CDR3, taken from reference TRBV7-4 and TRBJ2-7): GAGVSQSPRYKVAKRGRDVALRCDSISGHVTLYWYRQTLGQGSEVLTYSQSDAQRDKSGRPSGRFSAERPERSVSTLKIQRTEQGDSAVYLCASSLAGVAGPYEQYFGPGTRLTVT.